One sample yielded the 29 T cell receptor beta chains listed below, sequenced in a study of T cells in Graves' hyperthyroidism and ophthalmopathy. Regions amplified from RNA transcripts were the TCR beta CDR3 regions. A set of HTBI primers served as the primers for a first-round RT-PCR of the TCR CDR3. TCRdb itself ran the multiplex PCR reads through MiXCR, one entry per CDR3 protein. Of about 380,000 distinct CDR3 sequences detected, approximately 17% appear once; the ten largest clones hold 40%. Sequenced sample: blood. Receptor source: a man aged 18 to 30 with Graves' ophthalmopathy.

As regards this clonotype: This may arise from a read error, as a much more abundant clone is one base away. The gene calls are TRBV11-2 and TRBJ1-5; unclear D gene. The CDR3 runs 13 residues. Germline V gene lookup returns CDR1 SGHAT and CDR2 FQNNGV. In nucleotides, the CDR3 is TGTGTCAGCAGCTCCGACCCGGCCCAGCCCCAGCATTTT. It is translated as CVSSSDPAQPQHF.

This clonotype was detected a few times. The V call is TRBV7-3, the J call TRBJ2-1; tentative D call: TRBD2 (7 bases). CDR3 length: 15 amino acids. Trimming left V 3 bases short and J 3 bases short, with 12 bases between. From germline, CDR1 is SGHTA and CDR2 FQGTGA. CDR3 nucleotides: TGTGCCAGCAGCTTGGGGGGGGGGCGCTACAATGAGCAGTTCTTC. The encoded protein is CASSLGGGRYNEQFF.

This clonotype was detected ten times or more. Here the CDR3 reads CASSQDGSQSSYNSPLHF. The CDR3 coding sequence is TGTGCCAGCAGCCAAGATGGGAGTCAGAGCTCCTATAATTCACCCCTCCACTTT. V gene TRBV3-1 combines with J gene TRBJ1-6; D ambiguous. Germline V gene lookup returns CDR1 LGHDT and CDR2 YNNKEL (reference sequence). The CDR3 covers 18 residues. Between the trimmed V and J ends, which lost 0 bases and 0 bases, there was a span of 12 bases.

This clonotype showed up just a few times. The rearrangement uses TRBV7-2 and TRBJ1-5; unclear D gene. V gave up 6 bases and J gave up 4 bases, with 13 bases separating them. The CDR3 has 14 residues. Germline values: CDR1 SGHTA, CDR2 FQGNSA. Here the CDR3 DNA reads TGTGCCAGCAGGACAAGGAGGGTAAATCAGCCCCAGCATTTT. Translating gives CASRTRRVNQPQHF.

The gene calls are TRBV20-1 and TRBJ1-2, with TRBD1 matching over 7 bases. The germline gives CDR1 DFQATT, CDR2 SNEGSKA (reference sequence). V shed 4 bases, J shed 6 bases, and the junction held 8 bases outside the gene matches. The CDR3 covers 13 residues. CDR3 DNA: TGCAGTGCTAAAGACAGGGAGGGGAATGGCTACACCTTC. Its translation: CSAKDREGNGYTF.

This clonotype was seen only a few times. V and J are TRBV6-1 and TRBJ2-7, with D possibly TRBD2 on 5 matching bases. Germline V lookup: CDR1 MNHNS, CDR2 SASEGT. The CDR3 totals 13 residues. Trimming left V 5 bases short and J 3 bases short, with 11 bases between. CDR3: CASSIGSSYEQYF. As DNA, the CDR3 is TGTGCCAGCAGTATAGGGAGCAGCTACGAGCAGTACTTC.

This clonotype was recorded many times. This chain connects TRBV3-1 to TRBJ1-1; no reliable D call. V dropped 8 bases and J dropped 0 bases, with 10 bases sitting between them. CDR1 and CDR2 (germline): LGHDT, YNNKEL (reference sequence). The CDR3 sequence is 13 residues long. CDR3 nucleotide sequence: TGTGCCAGCTCCACGGCCATGAACACTGAAGCTTTCTTT. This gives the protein CASSTAMNTEAFF.

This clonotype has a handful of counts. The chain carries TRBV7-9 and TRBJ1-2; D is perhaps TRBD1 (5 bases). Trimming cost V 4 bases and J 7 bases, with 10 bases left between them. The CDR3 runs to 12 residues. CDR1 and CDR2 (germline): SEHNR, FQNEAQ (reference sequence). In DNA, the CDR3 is TGTGCCAGCAGCTCCAGGGTCGCTGGCTACACCTTC. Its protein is CASSSRVAGYTF. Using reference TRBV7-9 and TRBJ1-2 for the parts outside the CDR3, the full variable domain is DTGVSQNPRHKITKRGQNVTFRCDPISEHNRLYWYRQTLGQGPEFLTYFQNEAQLEKSRLLSDRFSAERPKGSFSTLEIQRTEQGDSAMYLCASSSRVAGYTFGSGTRLTVV.

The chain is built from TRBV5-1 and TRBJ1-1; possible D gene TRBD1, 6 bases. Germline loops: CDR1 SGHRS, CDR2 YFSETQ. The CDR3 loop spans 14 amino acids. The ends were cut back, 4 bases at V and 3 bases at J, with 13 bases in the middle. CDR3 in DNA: TGCGCCAGCAGCACCAAACAGGGAGACACTGAAGCTTTCTTT. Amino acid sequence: CASSTKQGDTEAFF.

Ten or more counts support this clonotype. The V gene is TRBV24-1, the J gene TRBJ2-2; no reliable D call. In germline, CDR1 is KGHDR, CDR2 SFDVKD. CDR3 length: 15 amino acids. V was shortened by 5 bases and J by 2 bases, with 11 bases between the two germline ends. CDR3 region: CATSGWDGNTGELFF. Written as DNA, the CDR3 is TGTGCCACCAGTGGCTGGGATGGTAACACCGGGGAGCTGTTTTTT.

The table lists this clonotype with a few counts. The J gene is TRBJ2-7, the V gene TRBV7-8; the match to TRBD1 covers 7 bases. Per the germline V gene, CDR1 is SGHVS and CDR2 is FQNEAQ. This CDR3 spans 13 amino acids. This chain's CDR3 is CAIRRQGHGEQYF. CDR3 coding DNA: TGTGCTATTAGGAGACAGGGCCACGGCGAGCAGTACTTC.

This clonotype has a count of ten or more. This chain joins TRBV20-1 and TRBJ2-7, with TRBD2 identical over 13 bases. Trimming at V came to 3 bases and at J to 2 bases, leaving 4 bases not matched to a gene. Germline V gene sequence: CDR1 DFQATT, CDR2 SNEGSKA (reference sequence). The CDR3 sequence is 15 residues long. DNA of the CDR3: TGCAGTGCTAGCCTTACTAGCGGGGGGGCCTACGAGCAGTACTTC. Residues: CSASLTSGGAYEQYF.

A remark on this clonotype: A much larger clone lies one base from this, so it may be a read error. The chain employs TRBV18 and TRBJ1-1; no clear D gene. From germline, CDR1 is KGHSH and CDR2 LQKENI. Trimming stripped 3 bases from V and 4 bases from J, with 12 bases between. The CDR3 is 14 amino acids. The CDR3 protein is CASSPGGSSTEAFF. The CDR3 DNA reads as TGTGCCAGCTCACCGGGCGGGTCGAGCACTGAAGCTTTCTTT. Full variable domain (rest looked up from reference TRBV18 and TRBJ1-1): NAGVMQNPRHLVRRRGQEARLRCSPMKGHSHVYWYRQLPEEGLKFMVYLQKENIIDESGMPKERFSAEFPKEGPSILRIQQVVRGDSAAYFCASSPGGSSTEAFFGQGTRLTVV.

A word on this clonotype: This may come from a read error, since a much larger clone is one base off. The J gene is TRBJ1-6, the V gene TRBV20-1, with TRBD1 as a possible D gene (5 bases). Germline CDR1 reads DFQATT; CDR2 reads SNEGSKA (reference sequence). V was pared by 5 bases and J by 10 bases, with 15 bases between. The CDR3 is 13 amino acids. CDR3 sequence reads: CSASGRVLSPLHF. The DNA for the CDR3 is TGCAGTGCTTCAGGCAGGGTCTTATCACCCCTCCACTTT.

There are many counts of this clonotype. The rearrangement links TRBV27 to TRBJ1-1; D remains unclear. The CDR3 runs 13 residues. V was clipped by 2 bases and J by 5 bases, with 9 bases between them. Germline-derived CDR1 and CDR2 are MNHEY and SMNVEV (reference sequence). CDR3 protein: CASSLIGGTEAFF. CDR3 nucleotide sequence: TGTGCCAGCAGTTTAATAGGTGGGACTGAAGCTTTCTTT.

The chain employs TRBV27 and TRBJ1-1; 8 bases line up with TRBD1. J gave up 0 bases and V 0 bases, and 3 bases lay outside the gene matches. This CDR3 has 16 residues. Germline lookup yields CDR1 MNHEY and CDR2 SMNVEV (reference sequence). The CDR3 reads CASSLSQGALNTEAFF. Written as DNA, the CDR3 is TGTGCCAGCAGTTTATCCCAGGGGGCTCTGAACACTGAAGCTTTCTTT.

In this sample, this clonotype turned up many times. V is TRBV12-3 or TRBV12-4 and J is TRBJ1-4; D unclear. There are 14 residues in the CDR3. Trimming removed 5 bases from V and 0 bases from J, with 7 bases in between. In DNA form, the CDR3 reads TGTGCCAGCAGTCGAACCTCAACTAATGAAAAACTGTTTTTT. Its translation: CASSRTSTNEKLFF.

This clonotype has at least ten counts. CDR3 loop: CASSSLLGPIFSPLHF. In DNA, the CDR3 is TGTGCCAGCAGCTCACTCCTAGGGCCGATATTTTCACCCCTCCACTTT. This sequence joins TRBV7-9 and TRBJ1-6; no reliable D call. Trimming left V 4 bases short and J 9 bases short, with 19 bases between. The CDR3 is 16 residues long. CDR1 and CDR2 (germline): SEHNR, FQNEAQ (reference sequence).

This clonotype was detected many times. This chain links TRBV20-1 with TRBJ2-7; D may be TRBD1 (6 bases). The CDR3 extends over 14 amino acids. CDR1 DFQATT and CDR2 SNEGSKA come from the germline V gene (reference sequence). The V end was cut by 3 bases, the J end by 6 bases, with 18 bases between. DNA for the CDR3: TGCAGTGCTAGCAGGGGCGTGGAAGTTGGCGAGCAGTACTTC. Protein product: CSASRGVEVGEQYF.

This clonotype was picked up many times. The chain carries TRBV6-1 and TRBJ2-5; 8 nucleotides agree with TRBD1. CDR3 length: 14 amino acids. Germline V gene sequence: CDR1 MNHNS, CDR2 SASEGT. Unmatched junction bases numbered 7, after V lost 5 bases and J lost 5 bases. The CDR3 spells CASSPRTGWETQYF. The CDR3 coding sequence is TGTGCCAGCAGTCCCAGGACAGGGTGGGAGACCCAGTACTTC.

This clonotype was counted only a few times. The CDR3 bases are TGTGCCAGCAGTTTGGCGGGGAGGTCGTATACCAATCAGCCCCAGCATTTT. Encoded protein: CASSLAGRSYTNQPQHF. The chain couples TRBV27 to TRBJ1-5; the D is unclear. This CDR3 is 17 amino acids long. Trimming removed 3 bases from V and 3 bases from J, with 18 bases in between. CDR1 is MNHEY and CDR2 is SMNVEV in the germline V gene (reference sequence).

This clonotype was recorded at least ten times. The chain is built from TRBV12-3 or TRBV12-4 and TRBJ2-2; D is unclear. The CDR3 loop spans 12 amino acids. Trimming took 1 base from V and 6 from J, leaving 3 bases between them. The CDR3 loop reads CASSLDPGELFF. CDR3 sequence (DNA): TGTGCCAGCAGTTTAGACCCCGGGGAGCTGTTTTTT.

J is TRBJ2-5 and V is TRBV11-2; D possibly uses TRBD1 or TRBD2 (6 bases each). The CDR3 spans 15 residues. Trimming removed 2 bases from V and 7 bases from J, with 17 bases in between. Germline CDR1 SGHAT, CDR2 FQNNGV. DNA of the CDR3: TGTGCCAGCAGCTTATTAACAGGGCACGGGGGGACCCAGTACTTC. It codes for CASSLLTGHGGTQYF.

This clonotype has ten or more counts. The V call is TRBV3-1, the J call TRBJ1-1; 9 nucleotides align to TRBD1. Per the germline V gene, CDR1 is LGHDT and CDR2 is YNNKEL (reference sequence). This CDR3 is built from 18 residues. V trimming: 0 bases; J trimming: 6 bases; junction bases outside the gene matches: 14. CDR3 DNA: TGTGCCAGCAGCCAAGATGGGGTGGGACAGGGAGAAGTGGCTGAAGCTTTCTTT. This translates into CASSQDGVGQGEVAEAFF.

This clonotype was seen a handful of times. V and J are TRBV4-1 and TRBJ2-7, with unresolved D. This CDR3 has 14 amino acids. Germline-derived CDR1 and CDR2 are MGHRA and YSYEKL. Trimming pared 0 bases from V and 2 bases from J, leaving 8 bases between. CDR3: CASSQDTVAYEQYF. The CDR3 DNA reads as TGCGCCAGCAGCCAAGATACAGTAGCCTACGAGCAGTACTTC.

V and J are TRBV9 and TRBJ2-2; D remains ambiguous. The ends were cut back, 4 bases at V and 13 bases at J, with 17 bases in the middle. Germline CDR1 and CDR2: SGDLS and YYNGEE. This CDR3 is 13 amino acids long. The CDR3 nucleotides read TGTGCCAGCAGCCCCCCGACCGGCGTAGGGCTGTTTTTT. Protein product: CASSPPTGVGLFF.

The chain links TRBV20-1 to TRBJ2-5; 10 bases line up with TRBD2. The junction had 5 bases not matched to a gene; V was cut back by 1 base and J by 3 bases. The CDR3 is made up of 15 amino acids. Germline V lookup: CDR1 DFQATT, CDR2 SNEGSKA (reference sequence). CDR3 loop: CSARGTSGAKETQYF. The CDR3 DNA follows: TGCAGTGCTAGAGGGACTAGCGGTGCTAAAGAGACCCAGTACTTC.

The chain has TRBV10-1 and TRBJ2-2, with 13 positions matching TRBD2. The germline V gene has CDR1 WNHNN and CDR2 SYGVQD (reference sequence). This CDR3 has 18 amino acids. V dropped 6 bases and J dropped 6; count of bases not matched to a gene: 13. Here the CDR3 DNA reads TGCGCCAGCAGGGAAGGACTAGCGGGGGAACCGAATCCCGGGGAGCTGTTTTTT. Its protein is CASREGLAGEPNPGELFF.

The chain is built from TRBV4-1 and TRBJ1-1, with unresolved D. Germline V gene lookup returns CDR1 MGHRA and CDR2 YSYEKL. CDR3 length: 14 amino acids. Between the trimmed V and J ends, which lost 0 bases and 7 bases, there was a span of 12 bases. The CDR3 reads CASSQDRWGDEAFF. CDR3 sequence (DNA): TGCGCCAGCAGCCAAGACCGGTGGGGAGATGAAGCTTTCTTT.